Following are 20 T cell receptor beta chains from one sample sequenced in a study of T cell repertoires in cytomegalovirus infection (dated by TCRdb to between 2018 and 2020). This specimen's treatment or condition label, interpreted: in vitro stimulation with specific CMV peptide epitopes to enrich CMV-specific T cells. TCRdb records Illumina HiSeq 1500 as the sequencer. TCRdb reprocessing: public reads trimmed at Q25 with fastp, clones called with MiXCR, in-frame beta chains kept. Under each unique CDR3 protein, matching rows form one entry showing the most common genes and DNA. Across this sample there are approximately 990,000 distinct CDR3 sequences, with around 29% seen only once. The ten largest account for around 15% of the sample. Their antigens remain unidentified. Sample: cultured CD8+ T cells from PBMCs, taken from culture after CMV antigen stimulation. These receptors were taken from a human donor in good health (CMV status not recorded). Some clones in this sample may be carry-over from other donors' samples.

The CDR3 DNA sequence: TGTGCCACCACTCAGGGTTTTGGAGATACGCAGTATTTT. Translation gives CATTQGFGDTQYF. This chain links TRBV2 with TRBJ2-3, with D perhaps TRBD1 (5 bases). V was trimmed by 10 bases and J by 5 bases, leaving 16 bases between them. Germline V gene sequence: CDR1 SNHLY, CDR2 FYNNEI. The CDR3 consists of 13 residues.

To note about this clonotype: A much larger clonotype is one base distant, so this may be a read error. CDR3 in DNA: TGTGCCAGCAGCCGGGCCACTAGCGGCTCCTACAATGAGCAGTTCTTC. Protein product: CASSRATSGSYNEQFF. The chain has TRBV7-8 and TRBJ2-1; 8 positions match TRBD2. Trimming removed 5 bases from V and 0 bases from J; junction bases left unmatched: 6. Germline lookup yields CDR1 SGHVS and CDR2 FQNEAQ. The CDR3 runs to 16 residues.

There are a few counts of this clonotype. The V call is TRBV7-6, the J call TRBJ2-7, with 7 bases aligning to TRBD1. Germline CDR1 reads SGHVS; CDR2 reads FNYEAQ. J lost 2 bases, V lost 5 bases, and 21 bases had no gene match. The CDR3 covers 19 residues. This CDR3 is CASSNPFAGGTESAYEQYF. DNA of the CDR3: TGTGCCAGCAGCAATCCCTTTGCAGGGGGAACTGAATCGGCCTACGAGCAGTACTTC.

The chain has TRBV7-9 and TRBJ1-1; a weak D match, TRBD1 (6 bases). Trimming left V 9 bases short and J 0 bases short, with 8 bases between. The CDR3 extends over 12 amino acids. Germline V gene lookup returns CDR1 SEHNR and CDR2 FQNEAQ (reference sequence). The CDR3, as DNA: TGTGCCAGTCAGGGGCTGAACACTGAAGCTTTCTTT. Its translation: CASQGLNTEAFF.

Comments on this clonotype: One end of the junction fails to match germline, which may point to a read error. The chain is built from TRBV4-1 and TRBJ1-4, with unresolved D. CDR1 MGHRA and CDR2 YSYEKL come from the germline V gene. The length of the CDR3 is 14 residues. CDR3 protein: CASSQVAIGEKLFF. For the CDR3, the DNA is TGTGCCAGCAGCCAAGTTGCTATTGGGGAAAAACTGTTTTTT.

V and J are TRBV7-2 and TRBJ2-5; 8 bases line up with TRBD2. The CDR3 is 16 amino acids. The V gene end was trimmed by 1 base and the J gene end by 5 bases; junction bases not matched to a gene: 9. Germline CDR1 SGHTA, CDR2 FQGNSA. The CDR3 sequence is CASSLDLLRGEETQYF. The CDR3 bases are TGTGCCAGCAGCTTAGACCTTTTGCGGGGGGAGGAGACCCAGTACTTC. Together with reference TRBV7-2 and TRBJ2-5, the CDR3 gives the full variable domain: GAGVSQSPSNKVTEKGKDVELRCDPISGHTALYWYRQSLGQGLEFLIYFQGNSAPDKSGLPSDRFSAERTGGSVSTLTIQRTQQEDSAVYLCASSLDLLRGEETQYFGPGTRLLVL.

On this clonotype: Compared with germline, one end of the junction differs, possibly owing to a read error. This chain joins TRBV7-6 and TRBJ2-5; tentative D call: TRBD1 (6 bases). Germline assignment: CDR1 SGHVS and CDR2 FNYEAQ. This CDR3 contains 14 residues. DNA for the CDR3: TGTGCTAGCAGCCCCACAGGGAGTTACGAGACCCAGTACTTC. This encodes CASSPTGSYETQYF.

This clonotype was picked up a small number of times. V gene TRBV6-1 combines with J gene TRBJ2-3, with D maybe TRBD2 (6 bases). V was clipped by 8 bases and J by 1 base, with 28 bases between them. This CDR3 has 19 residues. The V gene's germline CDR1 is MNHNS and CDR2 SASEGT. CDR3 in amino acids: CASAIPNGIGGLGTDTQYF. In nucleotides, the CDR3 is TGTGCCAGCGCCATTCCCAACGGGATCGGGGGTCTAGGCACAGATACGCAGTATTTT.

The chain couples TRBV2 to TRBJ1-1, with D unclear. The CDR3 is made up of 14 amino acids. Per the germline V gene, CDR1 is SNHLY and CDR2 is FYNNEI. The V and J ends lost 2 bases and 1 base respectively, with 8 bases between them. CDR3 sequence: CASSEFRKNTEAFF. DNA of the CDR3: TGTGCCAGCAGTGAATTTAGGAAGAACACTGAAGCTTTCTTT.

This clonotype was seen more than once but under ten times. V and J are TRBV19 and TRBJ2-3; possible D gene TRBD2, 6 bases. Germline CDR1 LNHDA, CDR2 SQIVND (reference sequence). V gave up 2 bases and J gave up 1 base, with 7 bases separating them. This CDR3 spans 14 amino acids. CDR3 protein: CASSIRRGTDTQYF. DNA of the CDR3: TGTGCCAGTAGTATACGGAGGGGCACAGATACGCAGTATTTT.

This clonotype was detected a few times. The chain carries TRBV6-1 and TRBJ1-3; D call uncertain. The CDR3 is made up of 16 amino acids. The ends were cut back, 0 bases at V and 2 bases at J, with 11 bases in the middle. Germline V gives CDR1 MNHNS, CDR2 SASEGT. The CDR3 loop reads CASSEAGWLTGNTIYF. The CDR3 DNA is TGTGCCAGCAGTGAAGCGGGGTGGCTGACTGGAAACACCATATATTTT.

This chain connects TRBV25-1 to TRBJ1-6; D uncertain. The germline gives CDR1 MGHDK, CDR2 SYGVNS. Trimming stripped 0 bases from V and 5 bases from J, with 8 bases between. CDR3 length equals 15 residues. CDR3: CASSEYEWDNSPLHF. The DNA of the CDR3 is TGTGCCAGCAGTGAATACGAGTGGGATAATTCACCCCTCCACTTT.

This clonotype was detected a few times. V and J are TRBV12-3 or TRBV12-4 and TRBJ2-1, with 10 bases identical to TRBD2. The length of the CDR3 is 16 residues. V shed 6 bases and J 3 bases; nucleotides not matched to a gene: 8. The chain's CDR3 is CASRVPSGGLYNEQFF. CDR3 sequence (DNA): TGTGCCAGCAGGGTCCCTAGCGGGGGCCTCTACAATGAGCAGTTCTTC.

V usage is TRBV13 and J usage is TRBJ1-4; D possibly corresponds to TRBD1 (5 bases). The CDR3 length is 15 residues. The V gene's germline CDR1 is PRHDT and CDR2 FYEKMQ (reference sequence). The germline V and J ends were trimmed by 1 base and 4 bases, with 10 bases remaining between them. The CDR3 DNA sequence: TGTGCCAGCAGCTTAGAAGGGGCTGGTAATGAAAAACTGTTTTTT. Residues: CASSLEGAGNEKLFF.

This clonotype has more than one count but fewer than ten. This chain joins TRBV12-3 or TRBV12-4 and TRBJ2-3, with 9 bases aligning to TRBD1. CDR3 length: 18 amino acids. The ends lost 4 bases at V and 2 bases at J; junction bases unmatched: 13. The CDR3 spells CASSSRDRVTVPTDTQYF. CDR3 DNA sequence: TGTGCCAGCAGTTCCCGGGACAGGGTCACAGTTCCCACAGATACGCAGTATTTT.

V is TRBV2 and J is TRBJ1-1, with D perhaps TRBD1 (6 bases). V was shortened by 10 bases and J by 3 bases, with 15 bases between the two germline ends. The V gene's germline CDR1 is SNHLY and CDR2 FYNNEI. The CDR3 runs to 13 residues. The CDR3 region has the DNA TGTGCCACTCTACAGGGCGTGGACACTGAAGCTTTCTTT. Its translation: CATLQGVDTEAFF.

This rearrangement joins TRBV10-3 to TRBJ1-1; D remains unclear. Trimming shortened V by 6 bases and J by 6 bases, and 14 bases separated the two germline ends. CDR1 is ENHRY and CDR2 is SYGVKD in the germline V gene. The CDR3 length is 13 residues. The CDR3 sequence: CAIRDKYLPEAFF. The CDR3 nucleotides read TGTGCCATCAGAGATAAGTATCTCCCTGAAGCTTTCTTT.

This clonotype was counted ten times or more. The CDR3 DNA is TGTGCCAGCAGCCCGGACAGGGGGTTCGGTTATGAAAAACTGTTTTTT. This sequence encodes CASSPDRGFGYEKLFF. The rearrangement uses TRBV7-8 and TRBJ1-4; 10 bases are shared with TRBD1. Germline CDR1 is SGHVS and CDR2 is FQNEAQ. The CDR3 covers 16 residues. Trimming removed 5 bases from V and 6 bases from J; junction bases left unmatched: 9.

The chain uses TRBV5-6 and TRBJ2-7, with 10 bases identical to TRBD2. V lost 0 bases, J lost 0 bases, and 6 bases stayed unmatched. CDR1 and CDR2 (germline): SGHDT, YYEEEE. There are 17 residues in the CDR3. The CDR3 DNA sequence: TGTGCCAGCAGCTTGGGACTAGCGGGTGTCACCTCCTACGAGCAGTACTTC. As protein: CASSLGLAGVTSYEQYF.

This rearrangement joins TRBV19 to TRBJ1-4, with no clear D. CDR1 and CDR2 (germline): LNHDA, SQIVND (reference sequence). Trimming pared 4 bases from V and 0 bases from J, leaving 12 bases between. The CDR3 runs 16 residues. CDR3 DNA: TGTGCCAGTAGTAGAAGGACGGAAACAACTAATGAAAAACTGTTTTTT. Its translation is CASSRRTETTNEKLFF.